One and the same sample provided the 22 T cell receptor beta chains below, sequenced in a study of T cell clonotyping in hematopoietic cell transplantation. Libraries were prepared by immunoSEQ multiplex PCR; TCRdb keeps only in-frame clonotypes and omits some of them. The profile shows 35,000 to 45,000 clones, 85% to 95% of them singletons. The sample's time point: recipient sample about 28 days before transplant, after cytoreduction. The sample here was peripheral blood mononuclear cells, taken before stem cell transplant. These receptors all stem from a man in his forties with chronic myeloid leukemia. Some clones in this sample may be carry-over from other donors' samples.

Only one count was recorded for this clone. The chain recombines TRBV19 with TRBJ1-5; a weak D match, TRBD1 (6 bases). Per germline, CDR1 LNHDA and CDR2 SQIVND (reference sequence). The CDR3 has 16 amino acids. V was shortened by 1 base and J by 6 bases, with 16 bases between the two germline ends. CDR3 protein: CASSIGQQGLGQPQHF. CDR3 sequence (DNA): TGTGCCAGTAGTATAGGTCAACAGGGATTAGGTCAGCCCCAGCATTTT.

This chain uses TRBV7-6 with TRBJ2-7, with D perhaps TRBD1 (6 bases). The V end lost 1 base, the J end lost 4 bases, and 11 bases lay between the germline ends. The CDR3 sequence is 14 residues long. From germline, CDR1 is SGHVS and CDR2 FNYEAQ. For the CDR3, the DNA is TGTGCCAGCAGCTTAGGGGGGCAAGGTTACGAGCAGTACTTC. This codes for CASSLGGQGYEQYF.

The chain employs TRBV7-9 and TRBJ1-3; no definite D call. Trimming cost V 4 bases and J 0 bases, with 16 bases left between them. The CDR3 runs to 17 residues. Germline values: CDR1 SEHNR, CDR2 FQNEAQ (reference sequence). As DNA, the CDR3 is TGTGCCAGCAGCTCCCATAGGAGGGCCGACTCTGGAAACACCATATATTTT. It specifies CASSSHRRADSGNTIYF.

The chain recombines TRBV20-1 with TRBJ1-2; D is undetermined. Per germline, CDR1 DFQATT and CDR2 SNEGSKA (reference sequence). The ends were cut back, 5 bases at V and 6 bases at J, with 7 bases in the middle. The CDR3 has 10 amino acids. CDR3 coding DNA: TGCAGTGCTCCTACCGATGGCTACACCTTC. This encodes CSAPTDGYTF.

The V and J genes are TRBV12-5 and TRBJ2-1, with 8 bases that match TRBD1. Germline loops: CDR1 LGHNT, CDR2 FRNRAP. This CDR3 contains 15 residues. Trimming at V came to 6 bases and at J to 1 base, leaving 5 bases not matched to a gene. The CDR3 DNA reads as TGTGCTAGTGGCCAGGGGGCAGGGTCCTACAATGAGCAGTTCTTC. Protein sequence: CASGQGAGSYNEQFF.

This sequence joins TRBV11-3 and TRBJ1-1, with no clear D. The V gene lost 5 bases and the J gene lost 3 bases, with 16 bases spanning the gap. The CDR3 is made up of 15 amino acids. The V gene's germline CDR1 is SGHNT and CDR2 YENEEA. CDR3 in amino acids: CASSRRRWVDTEAFF. In nucleotides, the CDR3 is TGTGCCAGCAGCCGACGACGTTGGGTTGACACTGAAGCTTTCTTT.

V gene TRBV9 combines with J gene TRBJ1-2; weak D call: TRBD1 (5 bases). Trimming left V 2 bases short and J 8 bases short, with 13 bases between. The length of the CDR3 is 13 residues. Germline V lookup: CDR1 SGDLS, CDR2 YYNGEE. CDR3 sequence (DNA): TGTGCCAGCAGCGTTACCGGGACTCAAGGCTACACCTTC. This translates into CASSVTGTQGYTF.

For the CDR3, the DNA is TGCGCCAGCAAATCAACAGCGGGGAGCACAGATACGCAGTATTTT. This codes for CASKSTAGSTDTQYF. The rearrangement links TRBV5-1 to TRBJ2-3, with 7 positions matching TRBD2. CDR3 length: 15 amino acids. Germline V CDR1 and CDR2: SGHRS, YFSETQ. V was clipped by 6 bases and J by 0 bases; unmatched bases: 7.

The chain links TRBV6-5 to TRBJ1-1; TRBD1 aligns across 7 bases. From germline, CDR1 is MNHEY and CDR2 SVGAGI. V trimming: 6 bases; J trimming: 5 bases; junction bases outside the gene matches: 9. This CDR3 contains 14 residues. The CDR3 region is CASSYTGVRTEAFF. The CDR3 nucleotides are TGTGCCAGCAGCTATACAGGGGTGCGAACTGAAGCTTTCTTT.

This clone came up once. V usage is TRBV7-3 and J usage is TRBJ1-1; D possibly corresponds to TRBD1 (5 bases). The germline V gene has CDR1 SGHTA and CDR2 FQGTGA. This CDR3 comprises 13 residues. Deletions cut 4 bases from V and 1 base from J, with 7 bases between. The CDR3 DNA reads TGTGCCAGCAGCTCGACAGAGAACACTGAAGCTTTCTTT. Its protein product is CASSSTENTEAFF.

This clone was seen just once. V is TRBV27 and J is TRBJ2-2; 7 bases agree with TRBD2. Germline assignment: CDR1 MNHEY and CDR2 SMNVEV (reference sequence). CDR3 length equals 14 residues. J was trimmed by 4 bases and V by 10 bases; bases with no gene match: 9. The CDR3 sequence: CATRWGGSTGELFF. DNA of the CDR3: TGTGCCACTCGGTGGGGGGGGAGCACCGGGGAGCTGTTTTTT.

V and J are TRBV7-2 and TRBJ1-5; TRBD1 might be the D (5 bases). Trimming took off 0 bases at V and 1 base at J, with 13 bases between the two ends. This CDR3 has 17 residues. Germline V lookup: CDR1 SGHTA, CDR2 FQGNSA. This CDR3 reads CASSLAGGGWSNQPQHF. The CDR3 region has the DNA TGTGCCAGCAGCTTAGCGGGGGGGGGATGGAGCAATCAGCCCCAGCATTTT.

The rearrangement links TRBV6-1 to TRBJ1-6; D remains unclear. In germline, CDR1 is MNHNS, CDR2 SASEGT. Trimming stripped 2 bases from V and 5 bases from J, with 10 bases between. CDR3 length: 15 residues. CDR3 nucleotides: TGTGCCAGCAGTGAATCGGAGGGAGATAATTCACCCCTCCACTTT. Its translation is CASSESEGDNSPLHF.

This sequence joins TRBV7-2 and TRBJ1-4; D might be TRBD1 (5 bases). Trimming stripped 4 bases from V and 5 bases from J, with 11 bases between. The CDR3 is made up of 14 amino acids. Germline CDR1 SGHTA, CDR2 FQGNSA. The CDR3 loop reads CASSSRRGNEKLFF. The CDR3 DNA follows: TGTGCCAGCAGCTCACGCCGGGGGAATGAAAAACTGTTTTTT.

This chain links TRBV11-3 with TRBJ1-2; TRBD1 might be the D (6 bases). Trimming removed 4 bases at V and 5 bases at J, with 11 bases between. The CDR3 is 13 amino acids. Per the germline V gene, CDR1 is SGHNT and CDR2 is YENEEA. CDR3 coding DNA: TGTGCCAGCAGCTCACCGACAGGTTATGGCTACACCTTC. Translated: CASSSPTGYGYTF.

The chain has TRBV28 and TRBJ2-4; D perhaps matches TRBD1 (5 bases). The germline gives CDR1 MDHEN, CDR2 SYDVKM. The V end lost 4 bases, the J end lost 0 bases, and 13 bases lay between the germline ends. This CDR3 comprises 16 residues. CDR3 loop: CASSSDRTLAKNIQYF. The DNA for the CDR3 is TGTGCCAGCAGTTCCGACAGAACTCTAGCCAAAAACATTCAGTACTTC.

The rearrangement links TRBV9 to TRBJ2-3; D remains ambiguous. CDR1 SGDLS and CDR2 YYNGEE come from the germline V gene. This CDR3 contains 12 residues. Trimming left V 10 bases short and J 2 bases short, with 11 bases between. CDR3 region: CASGLLTDTQYF. For the CDR3, the DNA is TGTGCCTCGGGCCTTCTCACAGATACGCAGTATTTT.

The chain combines TRBV6-6 with TRBJ2-1, with TRBD1 matching over 10 bases. CDR1 is MNHNY, CDR2 SVGAGI, per germline (reference sequence). CDR3 size: 16 residues. V gave up 0 bases and J gave up 9 bases; unmatched junction bases: 8. The CDR3 here is CASSYSPGQGKTEQFF. The CDR3 coding sequence is TGTGCCAGCAGTTACTCACCGGGACAGGGGAAAACTGAGCAGTTCTTC.

The rearrangement links TRBV9 to TRBJ1-2, with 9 bases aligning to TRBD1. The CDR3 loop spans 17 amino acids. CDR1 is SGDLS and CDR2 is YYNGEE in the germline V gene. Trimming took 3 bases from V and 6 from J; bases not matched to a gene: 15. As DNA, the CDR3 is TGTGCCAGCAGCGGAGGGGACAGGGTAAATTGGCACCATGGCTACACCTTC. Its translation: CASSGGDRVNWHHGYTF.

The chain uses TRBV7-2 and TRBJ2-7; D unresolved. The length of the CDR3 is 14 residues. The V gene lost 1 base and the J gene lost 2 bases, with 9 bases spanning the gap. Germline V gene data show CDR1 as SGHTA and CDR2 as FQGNSA. CDR3 nucleotide sequence: TGTGCCAGCAGCTTAGGAGATGCAACCTACGAGCAGTACTTC. Protein product: CASSLGDATYEQYF.

The chain is built from TRBV5-1 and TRBJ1-6; 7 bases match TRBD1. This CDR3 region has 14 residues. J was trimmed by 6 bases and V by 2 bases; bases with no gene match: 2. Germline-derived CDR1 and CDR2 are SGHRS and YFSETQ. CDR3 sequence reads: CASSFTGVNSPLHF. The CDR3 region has the DNA TGCGCCAGCAGCTTTACAGGGGTTAATTCACCCCTCCACTTT.

V gene TRBV30 combines with J gene TRBJ1-1; D gene uncertain. Trimming cost V 8 bases and J 4 bases, with 14 bases left between them. The germline V gene encodes CDR1 GTSNPN and CDR2 SVGIG (reference sequence). There are 12 residues in the CDR3. CDR3 region: CAHRPGSTEAFF. The DNA of the CDR3 is TGTGCCCACCGCCCGGGGTCCACTGAAGCTTTCTTT.